This TCR beta chain emerged from a study of T cell responses to AZD1222 COVID-19 vaccine. Data came from immunoSEQ multiplex PCR; TCRdb stores just in-frame clones and leaves some out. Among 100,000 or so clones listed, roughly nine tenths were seen once. Germline assignment: CDR1 LGHDT and CDR2 YNNKEL (reference sequence). The CDR3 has 15 amino acids. Trimming took off 0 bases at V and 3 bases at J, with 11 bases between the two ends. This receptor was taken from an adult in good health. Material: peripheral blood, obtained on day 0 of AZD1222 vaccination. J is TRBJ1-2 and V is TRBV3-1 (or the pseudogene TRBV3-2), with D possibly matching TRBD1 (5 bases). CDR3 nucleotide sequence: TGTGCCAGCAGCCAAGATCCCGACAGCCACTATGGCTACACCTTC. Encoded protein: CASSQDPDSHYGYTF.